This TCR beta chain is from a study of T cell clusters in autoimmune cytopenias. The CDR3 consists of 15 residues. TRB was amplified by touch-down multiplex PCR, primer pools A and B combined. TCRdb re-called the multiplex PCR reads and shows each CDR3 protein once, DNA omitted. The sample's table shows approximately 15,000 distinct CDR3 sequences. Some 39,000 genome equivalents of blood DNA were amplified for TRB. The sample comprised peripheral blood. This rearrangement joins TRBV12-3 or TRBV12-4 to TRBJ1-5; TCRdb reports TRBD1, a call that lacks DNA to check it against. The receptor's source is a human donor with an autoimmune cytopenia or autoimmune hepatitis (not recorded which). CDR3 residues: CASSPVGGLNQPQHF.